This T cell receptor beta chain was obtained from a study of T cell repertoires in cytomegalovirus infection. Across the study: Peptides in the study included HLA-C-restricted and HLA-B-restricted CMV epitopes. Whole-study findings and limits: Dominating the ex vivo response were HLA-C-restricted CMV-specific TCR beta clonotypes.

One entry per CDR3 protein, called by TCRdb with MiXCR from the reads. The sample lists about 78,000 distinct CDR3 sequences, roughly 39% occurring once. A few counts support this clonotype. Its antigen is currently unknown. Trimming shortened V by 5 bases and J by 6 bases, and 20 bases separated the two germline ends. CDR1 SEHNR and CDR2 FQNEAQ come from the germline V gene (reference sequence). The CDR3 is 15 amino acids. The sample consisted of CD8+ T cells from cultured PBMCs, taken from culture after CMV antigen stimulation. This clonotype was sampled from a human donor in good health (CMV status not recorded). Some clones in this sample may be carry-over from other donors' samples. The V and J genes are TRBV7-9 and TRBJ2-7; D could derive from TRBD1 or TRBD2 (5 bases each). CDR3 bases: TGTGCCAGCAGCATAGGAATGGGACCGACCGGCGAGCAGTACTTC. Its translation: CASSIGMGPTGEQYF.